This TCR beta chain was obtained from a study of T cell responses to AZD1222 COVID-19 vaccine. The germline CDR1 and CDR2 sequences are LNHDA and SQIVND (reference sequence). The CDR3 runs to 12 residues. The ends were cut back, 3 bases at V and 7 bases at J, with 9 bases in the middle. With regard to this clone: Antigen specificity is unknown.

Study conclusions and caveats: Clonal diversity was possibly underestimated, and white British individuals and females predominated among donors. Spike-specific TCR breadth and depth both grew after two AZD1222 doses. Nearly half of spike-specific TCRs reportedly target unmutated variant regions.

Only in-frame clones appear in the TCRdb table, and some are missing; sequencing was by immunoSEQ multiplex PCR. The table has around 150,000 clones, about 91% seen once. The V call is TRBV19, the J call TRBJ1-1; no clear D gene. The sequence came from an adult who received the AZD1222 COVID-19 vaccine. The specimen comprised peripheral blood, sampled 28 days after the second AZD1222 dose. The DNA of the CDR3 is TGTGCCAGTAGTATGGCCGGCCATGAAGCTTTCTTT. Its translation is CASSMAGHEAFF.